Shown below are 20 T cell receptor beta chains from a single sample sequenced in a study of blood T cell repertoires in COVID-19. Clones were read by immunoSEQ multiplex PCR, and TCRdb kept only the in-frame ones, dropping some. The repertoire consists of 98,000 or so clones, with over 80% occurring once and the leading ten covering 4% to 4.5%. The material sequenced was peripheral blood. The origin of the receptors is a woman in her 70s with acute or convalescent COVID-19.

V and J are TRBV2 and TRBJ2-1; 11 bases agree with TRBD2. Looked up from germline, CDR1 is SNHLY and CDR2 is FYNNEI. The CDR3 loop spans 19 amino acids. After removal of 2 bases from V and 3 bases from J, the junction contained 12 bases not matched to a gene. DNA for the CDR3: TGTGCCAGCAGTGAATTTGAGACTAGCGGGAATTGGGTCTACAATGAGCAGTTCTTC. Encoded protein: CASSEFETSGNWVYNEQFF.

The chain couples TRBV28 to TRBJ1-4, with D tentatively TRBD1 (6 bases). V gave up 2 bases and J gave up 8 bases, with 12 bases separating them. Germline CDR1 reads MDHEN; CDR2 reads SYDVKM. The CDR3 contains 14 residues. Written as DNA, the CDR3 is TGTGCCAGCAGTTTAGGGGCAGGGGCGGAAAAACTGTTTTTT. This translates into CASSLGAGAEKLFF.

The rearrangement links TRBV2 to TRBJ1-1; 9 nucleotides align to TRBD1. V gave up 6 bases and J gave up 5 bases; unmatched junction bases: 7. Germline loops: CDR1 SNHLY, CDR2 FYNNEI. The CDR3 loop spans 14 amino acids. CDR3 nucleotide sequence: TGTGCCAGCAGGGCGGGACAGGGCAGGACTGAAGCTTTCTTT. Protein sequence: CASRAGQGRTEAFF.

V gene TRBV4-1 combines with J gene TRBJ2-1; 14 bases are a match to TRBD2. V shed 1 base and J 8 bases; nucleotides not matched to a gene: 10. The V gene's germline CDR1 is MGHRA and CDR2 YSYEKL. The length of the CDR3 is 18 residues. The CDR3 coding sequence is TGCGCCAGCAGCCAAGGCGGACTAGCGGGAGGCCCCTTCGATGAGCAGTTCTTC. Amino acid sequence: CASSQGGLAGGPFDEQFF.

V gene TRBV5-6 combines with J gene TRBJ1-6, with a tentative D call TRBD1 (5 bases). Trimming pared 2 bases from V and 6 bases from J, leaving 18 bases between. Germline CDR1 is SGHDT and CDR2 is YYEEEE. This CDR3 comprises 17 residues. Written as DNA, the CDR3 is TGTGCCAGCAGCTTTATATCGCAGGGAAGGTTTAATTCACCCCTCCACTTT. It translates to CASSFISQGRFNSPLHF. The whole variable domain, remainder taken from reference TRBV5-6 and TRBJ1-6, is DAGVTQSPTHLIKTRGQQVTLRCSPKSGHDTVSWYQQALGQGPQFIFQYYEEEERQRGNFPDRFSGHQFPNYSSELNVNALLLGDSALYLCASSFISQGRFNSPLHFGNGTRLTVT.

The gene calls are TRBV11-2 and TRBJ1-1; D is undetermined. Germline CDR1 and CDR2: SGHAT and FQNNGV. The CDR3 length is 14 residues. Trimming took off 0 bases at V and 1 base at J, with 6 bases between the two ends. The CDR3 loop is CASSLDTGNTEAFF. For the CDR3, the DNA is TGTGCCAGCAGCTTAGATACCGGGAACACTGAAGCTTTCTTT.

J is TRBJ1-5 and V is TRBV6-6, with D perhaps matching TRBD1 (5 bases). Trimming pared 6 bases from V and 2 bases from J, leaving 11 bases between. The CDR3 is 14 residues long. The germline V gene has CDR1 MNHNY and CDR2 SVGAGI (reference sequence). The CDR3, as DNA: TGTGCCAGCAGAATTGACAGTGGCAATCAGCCCCAGCATTTT. Encoded protein: CASRIDSGNQPQHF.

The rearrangement links TRBV6-5 to TRBJ1-1; TRBD1 might be the D (5 bases). CDR1 is MNHEY and CDR2 is SVGAGI in the germline V gene. The CDR3 has 14 residues. The V and J ends lost 2 bases and 3 bases respectively, with 10 bases between them. Here the CDR3 reads CASSYEGGDTEAFF. In nucleotides, the CDR3 is TGTGCCAGCAGTTACGAGGGAGGGGACACTGAAGCTTTCTTT.

The chain couples TRBV24-1 to TRBJ1-5; D is perhaps TRBD1 (5 bases). The CDR3 has 13 amino acids. Trimming cost V 4 bases and J 5 bases, with 8 bases left between them. CDR1 and CDR2 from the germline V gene are KGHDR and SFDVKD. The CDR3 loop is CATSETTDQPQHF. The CDR3 nucleotides are TGTGCCACCAGTGAAACGACAGATCAGCCCCAGCATTTT.

The rearrangement uses TRBV9 and TRBJ2-1, with a possible D match to TRBD2 (6 bases). V lost 4 bases and J 0 bases, leaving 14 bases between the germline ends. The CDR3 is 16 residues long. CDR1 and CDR2 from the germline V gene are SGDLS and YYNGEE. CDR3 residues: CASSPGGPLSYNEQFF. The CDR3 nucleotides read TGTGCCAGCAGCCCTGGAGGGCCCCTCTCCTACAATGAGCAGTTCTTC.

The J gene is TRBJ1-6, the V gene TRBV7-9, with D maybe TRBD1 (6 bases). Germline V gene data show CDR1 as SEHNR and CDR2 as FQNEAQ (reference sequence). V was cut by 4 bases and J by 8 bases, with 12 bases left in between. This CDR3 comprises 14 residues. CDR3 bases: TGTGCCAGCAGCTCCGACAGGAAGTATTCACCCCTCCACTTT. Amino acid sequence: CASSSDRKYSPLHF.

The rearrangement joins TRBV10-3 to TRBJ1-5, with D possibly TRBD1 on 5 matching bases. The CDR3 is made up of 15 amino acids. Germline CDR1 and CDR2: ENHRY and SYGVKD. Deletions cut 0 bases from V and 4 bases from J, with 10 bases between. The CDR3 coding sequence is TGTGCCATCAGTGAGTCAGCGGGGCCAAATCAGCCCCAGCATTTT. Protein sequence: CAISESAGPNQPQHF.

The chain links TRBV19 to TRBJ1-2; TRBD1 matches at 7 bases. Losses at the gene ends were 3 bases for V and 8 bases for J; bases not matched to a gene: 12. This CDR3 has 15 residues. Per the germline V gene, CDR1 is LNHDA and CDR2 is SQIVND (reference sequence). The CDR3 protein is CASSIGSQGYGGYTF. The CDR3 DNA reads as TGTGCCAGTAGTATCGGTTCACAGGGGTATGGAGGCTACACCTTC. The whole variable domain, remainder taken from reference TRBV19 and TRBJ1-2, is DGGITQSPKYLFRKEGQNVTLSCEQNLNHDAMYWYRQDPGQGLRLIYYSQIVNDFQKGDIAEGYSVSREKKESFPLTVTSAQKNPTAFYLCASSIGSQGYGGYTFGSGTRLTVV.

The V gene is TRBV7-3, the J gene TRBJ2-1; D possibly corresponds to TRBD2 (6 bases). V lost 4 bases to trimming and J lost 5 bases, with 12 bases between them. The germline CDR1 and CDR2 sequences are SGHTA and FQGTGA. The CDR3 loop spans 14 amino acids. The CDR3 nucleotides are TGTGCCAGCAGCTCGGGAGCCGGGAACAATGAGCAGTTCTTC. Translated: CASSSGAGNNEQFF.

The chain carries TRBV5-6 and TRBJ1-5; a possible D gene is TRBD1 (6 bases). The germline gives CDR1 SGHDT, CDR2 YYEEEE. V was shortened by 5 bases and J by 4 bases, with 19 bases between the two germline ends. This CDR3 contains 16 residues. The CDR3 loop reads CASSQTGTNENQPQHF. CDR3 DNA: TGTGCCAGCAGTCAGACCGGGACAAACGAGAATCAGCCCCAGCATTTT.

The chain has TRBV18 and TRBJ1-2; no reliable D call. The V gene lost 3 bases and the J gene lost 8 bases, with 16 bases spanning the gap. The germline V gene has CDR1 KGHSH and CDR2 LQKENI. The CDR3 is 14 amino acids. For the CDR3, the DNA is TGTGCCAGCTCACCCGACGGGAGTCTAGGAGGCTACACCTTC. It is translated as CASSPDGSLGGYTF.

This rearrangement joins TRBV5-6 to TRBJ1-3, with TRBD1 identical over 8 bases. V was pared by 4 bases and J by 2 bases, with 8 bases of the junction left unmatched. The CDR3 has 16 residues. Germline values: CDR1 SGHDT, CDR2 YYEEEE. Here the CDR3 reads CASSPTVQGAGNTIYF. The CDR3 DNA follows: TGTGCCAGCAGCCCCACGGTACAGGGGGCTGGAAACACCATATATTTT. Full variable domain (outside the CDR3, taken from reference TRBV5-6 and TRBJ1-3): DAGVTQSPTHLIKTRGQQVTLRCSPKSGHDTVSWYQQALGQGPQFIFQYYEEEERQRGNFPDRFSGHQFPNYSSELNVNALLLGDSALYLCASSPTVQGAGNTIYFGEGSWLTVV.

The rearrangement joins TRBV18 to TRBJ2-7; 7 bases are a match to TRBD1. The CDR3 spans 13 residues. Germline-derived CDR1 and CDR2 are KGHSH and LQKENI. V was pared by 5 bases and J by 3 bases, with 4 bases of the junction left unmatched. CDR3 amino acids: CASSTDRVYEQYV. The CDR3 bases are TGTGCCAGCTCAACTGACAGGGTCTACGAGCAGTACGTC.

This clone was seen a handful of times. V and J are TRBV6-1 and TRBJ1-1; 7 positions agree with TRBD1. This CDR3 comprises 17 residues. The germline V gene encodes CDR1 MNHNS and CDR2 SASEGT. After removal of 0 bases from V and 5 bases from J, the junction contained 12 bases not matched to a gene. This CDR3 reads CASSEAQGGRRSTEAFF. CDR3 nucleotide sequence: TGTGCCAGCAGTGAAGCGCAGGGGGGCCGGCGTTCGACTGAAGCTTTCTTT.

The rearrangement joins TRBV7-9 to TRBJ1-2; unclear D gene. From germline, CDR1 is SEHNR and CDR2 FQNEAQ (reference sequence). CDR3 size: 13 residues. Trimming cost V 3 bases and J 8 bases, with 13 bases left between them. In nucleotides, the CDR3 is TGTGCCAGCAGCTTTGCCGTTTCGGGGGGCTACACCTTC. Protein sequence: CASSFAVSGGYTF.